This T cell receptor beta chain was identified in a study of blood T cell repertoires in COVID-19. About the study: Whether acute or convalescent, the COVID-19 samples came from the United States, Italy and Spain. T cells, B-cell-depleted T cells, or PBMCs provided the cDNA or gDNA that served as material.

Authors' methods: Reference gene primer amplification gave nucleated cell count estimates. The repertoire was sequenced with immunoSEQ multiplex PCR; TCRdb's copy has only in-frame clones and lacks some. V, J and clone size are those of that table, while D and trimming were read from the DNA. The sample holds over 85,000 clones, around 87% seen once. The CDR3 is made up of 14 amino acids. V shed 5 bases and J shed 5 bases, with 16 bases lying between them. CDR1 is PRHDT and CDR2 is FYEKMQ in the germline V gene (reference sequence). The chain carries TRBV13 and TRBJ2-7, with D uncertain. The receptor was isolated from a human donor with acute or convalescent COVID-19. The donor label of this sample is uncertain. The specimen was peripheral blood. The CDR3 DNA reads as TGTGCCAGCAGCCCACCAGAGGTGCGCCACGAGCAGTACTTC. The encoded protein is CASSPPEVRHEQYF.